The 5 T cell receptor beta chains below all came from one sample that was sequenced in a study of vaccination effects on CD4 cells after COVID-19. These receptors' antigens are unknown. Using immunoSEQ multiplex PCR, the repertoire was profiled, and TCRdb retains in-frame clones only, with some absent. The sample records tens of thousands of clones, roughly four fifths being singletons. Cells that had been cultured for 10 days were the source of isolated CD4+ T cells. Of the BNT162b2 and mRNA-1273 vaccines, participants received two doses of one or the other. The starting material was CD4+ T cells from PBMCs cultured without peptide, obtained after COVID-19 vaccination. The receptors shown here come from a human donor who received a COVID-19 vaccine.

This rearrangement joins TRBV30 to TRBJ1-4; the D gene is possibly TRBD1 (6 bases). The CDR3 is made up of 15 amino acids. The V and J ends lost 2 bases and 5 bases respectively, with 15 bases between them. CDR1 is GTSNPN and CDR2 is SVGIG in the germline V gene (reference sequence). The CDR3 region has the DNA TGTGCCTGGAGTACTATACAGGGCTTAAATGAAAAACTGTTTTTT. Protein: CAWSTIQGLNEKLFF.

This clone was counted a single time. V gene TRBV11-2 combines with J gene TRBJ2-7, with no clear D. CDR1 and CDR2 from the germline V gene are SGHAT and FQNNGV. V lost 0 bases and J 0 bases, leaving 9 bases between the germline ends. The CDR3 has 15 amino acids. The CDR3 bases are TGTGCCAGCAGCTTAGATTGGACGGCCTCCTACGAGCAGTACGTC. Encoded protein: CASSLDWTASYEQYV.

J is TRBJ2-7 and V is TRBV5-6; TRBD1 might be the D (5 bases). Germline CDR1 reads SGHDT; CDR2 reads YYEEEE. Trimming took 0 bases from V and 5 from J, leaving 12 bases between them. The CDR3 consists of 14 residues. The CDR3 is CASSLGQLADEQYV. Written as DNA, the CDR3 is TGTGCCAGCAGCTTGGGACAGCTGGCGGACGAGCAGTACGTC.

The genes are TRBV9 and TRBJ2-1, with TRBD2 identical over 8 bases. CDR3 length: 14 residues. Germline CDR1 is SGDLS and CDR2 is YYNGEE. Unmatched junction bases numbered 5, after V lost 2 bases and J lost 7 bases. CDR3 sequence reads: CASSVREGLNEQFF. The CDR3 DNA reads TGTGCCAGCAGCGTCCGGGAGGGTCTGAATGAGCAGTTCTTC. Using reference TRBV9 and TRBJ2-1 for the parts outside the CDR3, the full variable domain is DSGVTQTPKHLITATGQRVTLRCSPRSGDLSVYWYQQSLDQGLQFLIQYYNGEERAKGNILERFSAQQFPDLHSELNLSSLELGDSALYFCASSVREGLNEQFFGPGTRLTVL.

This clone showed up just once. The chain is built from TRBV6-5 and TRBJ1-5; TRBD1 aligns across 7 bases. V trimming: 6 bases; J trimming: 4 bases; junction bases outside the gene matches: 3. The CDR3 is 13 residues long. Germline-derived CDR1 and CDR2 are MNHEY and SVGAGI. CDR3 protein: CASRDRSNQPQHF. The DNA for the CDR3 is TGTGCCAGCAGGGACAGGTCTAATCAGCCCCAGCATTTT.